Listed here are 8 T cell receptor beta chains from one sample, sequenced in a study of blood T cell repertoires in COVID-19. Generated by immunoSEQ multiplex PCR, the TCRdb table keeps only in-frame clones and is missing some. The sample has 250,000 to 300,000 clones, 80% to 90% seen once. Sequencing was carried out using peripheral blood. The source is a woman in her 70s with acute or convalescent COVID-19.

V usage is TRBV9 and J usage is TRBJ1-1; possibly TRBD1 for D (6 bases). CDR1 SGDLS and CDR2 YYNGEE come from the germline V gene. V dropped 0 bases and J dropped 4 bases, with 28 bases sitting between them. CDR3 size: 20 residues. The CDR3 region is CASSVGWGREGKSRGTEAFF. CDR3 bases: TGTGCCAGCAGCGTAGGGTGGGGGCGCGAAGGGAAGAGCCGGGGCACTGAAGCTTTCTTT.

The chain recombines TRBV5-4 with TRBJ2-7, with 7 bases matching TRBD2. CDR1 is SGHNT, CDR2 YYREEE, per germline (reference sequence). This CDR3 is built from 14 residues. The V and J ends lost 0 bases and 5 bases, in that order; junction bases with no gene match: 5. The CDR3 bases are TGTGCCAGCAGCTTGGCCGGGGGGTTCGACGAGCAGTACTTC. It yields the protein CASSLAGGFDEQYF.

The chain is built from TRBV4-1 and TRBJ2-2; TRBD2 matches 7 bases. Germline CDR1 MGHRA, CDR2 YSYEKL. The junction had 9 bases not matched to a gene; V was cut back by 1 base and J by 4 bases. This CDR3 comprises 17 residues. For the CDR3, the DNA is TGCGCCAGCAGCCAAGGGTTCATACTAGCGAGCACCGGGGAGCTGTTTTTT. It yields the protein CASSQGFILASTGELFF.

The chain carries TRBV2 and TRBJ1-3; D is possibly TRBD1 (5 bases). Germline V CDR1 and CDR2: SNHLY, FYNNEI. This CDR3 region has 15 residues. V lost 8 bases and J lost 0, with 14 bases in between. The CDR3 nucleotides read TGTGCCAGCTCCCCGGGACTGATCTCTGGAAACACCATATATTTT. It specifies CASSPGLISGNTIYF. Filled out from reference TRBV2 and TRBJ1-3, the complete variable domain reads EPEVTQTPSHQVTQMGQEVILRCVPISNHLYFYWYRQILGQKVEFLVSFYNNEISEKSEIFDDQFSVERPDGSNFTLKIRSTKLEDSAMYFCASSPGLISGNTIYFGEGSWLTVV.

Written as DNA, the CDR3 is TGTGCCAGCAGCCCCGGACGGGGGAACACTGAAGCTTTCTTT. Amino acid sequence: CASSPGRGNTEAFF. This chain joins TRBV11-3 and TRBJ1-1; D gene uncertain. Trimming removed 5 bases from V and 1 base from J, with 11 bases in between. The V gene's germline CDR1 is SGHNT and CDR2 YENEEA. The CDR3 is made up of 14 amino acids.

The genes are TRBV11-3 and TRBJ2-7, with TRBD1 as a possible D gene (5 bases). CDR3 size: 13 residues. The germline V gene encodes CDR1 SGHNT and CDR2 YENEEA. Trimming pared 4 bases from V and 1 base from J, leaving 8 bases between. The CDR3 protein is CASSSSGSYEQYF. CDR3 nucleotide sequence: TGTGCCAGCAGCTCTTCAGGGTCCTACGAGCAGTACTTC.

This clone has a handful of counts. The chain recombines TRBV19 with TRBJ1-5, with D perhaps matching TRBD1 (5 bases). Germline values: CDR1 LNHDA, CDR2 SQIVND (reference sequence). The CDR3 loop spans 16 amino acids. V lost 5 bases and J lost 1, with 15 bases in between. The CDR3 DNA reads as TGTGCCAGTAGTCGCGGCCCGGGGGTCAGCAATCAGCCCCAGCATTTT. This encodes CASSRGPGVSNQPQHF. The whole variable domain, filled in from reference TRBV19 and TRBJ1-5, reads DGGITQSPKYLFRKEGQNVTLSCEQNLNHDAMYWYRQDPGQGLRLIYYSQIVNDFQKGDIAEGYSVSREKKESFPLTVTSAQKNPTAFYLCASSRGPGVSNQPQHFGDGTRLSIL.

The V gene is TRBV10-3, the J gene TRBJ1-3; the D gene is possibly TRBD1 (6 bases). V lost 2 bases to trimming and J lost 4 bases, with 15 bases between them. There are 16 residues in the CDR3. Germline CDR1 and CDR2: ENHRY and SYGVKD. CDR3 protein: CAISERKGVKGNTIYF. The CDR3 region has the DNA TGTGCCATCAGTGAGAGGAAGGGGGTTAAGGGAAACACCATATATTTT.